This T cell receptor beta chain is drawn from a study of T cells in Graves' hyperthyroidism and ophthalmopathy. What was amplified from RNA transcripts were TCR beta CDR3 regions. The TCR CDR3 first-round RT-PCR relied on the HTBI primer set. MiXCR was run by TCRdb on the multiplex PCR reads, yielding one entry per CDR3 protein. The sample includes approximately 640,000 distinct CDR3 sequences, around 15% of them seen just once. The table lists this clonotype with many counts. Its antigen is currently unknown. Aged 18 to 65, the patients had hyperthyroidism that was newly diagnosed and had lasted under 2 months. Trimming left V 7 bases short and J 2 bases short, with 15 bases between. Germline CDR1 is DFQATT and CDR2 is SNEGSKA (reference sequence). The CDR3 has 14 residues. General observations from the study: Before onset, ophthalmopathy was predicted by the model a median 6.5 months earlier. Most thyroid clonotypes expanded above 0.001 appeared in blood too.

The clonotype was recovered from a woman aged 25 to 45 with Graves' hyperthyroidism. The rearrangement links TRBV20-1 to TRBJ2-1; D call uncertain. The sequenced sample consisted of blood. The CDR3 DNA sequence: TGCAGTGTCCCCCGGGCAGTCCCCTACAATGAGCAGTTCTTC. It is translated as CSVPRAVPYNEQFF.